A selection of T cell receptor beta chains follows, all from one sample in a study of graft-versus-host responses after intestinal transplantation. The data were produced by immunoSEQ multiplex PCR, yet TCRdb's version contains in-frame clones alone and is incomplete. The table has tens of thousands of clones, about four fifths seen once; the top ten hold around 20%. Antigens for these TCRs are unknown. The sequences come from unstimulated CD8+ T cells sorted from spleen or lymph node cells, collected before intestinal transplant. The receptors here all came from a human donor who received an intestinal transplant. Both conserved end residues are part of each CDR3. A D gene is named only where the DNA matches it firmly. The listing skips clone size in some rows; elsewhere it reads once, few, many or a size class.

CDR3aa: CASSLPLAGVSYEQYF
CDR3nt: TGTGCCAGCAGCTTACCTCTAGCGGGGGTCTCCTACGAGCAGTACTTC
d_gene: TRBD2
abundance: .
v_gene: TRBV7-9
j_gene: TRBJ2-7

CDR3aa: CASSASPEQFF
CDR3nt: TGTGCCAGCAGTGCTAGCCCCGAGCAGTTCTTC
d_gene: .
abundance: .
v_gene: TRBV6-1
j_gene: TRBJ2-1

CDR3aa: CASSSGQGPPYEQYF
CDR3nt: TGTGCCAGCAGTAGCGGACAGGGACCTCCCTACGAGCAGTACTTC
d_gene: TRBD1
abundance: .
v_gene: TRBV27
j_gene: TRBJ2-7

CDR3aa: CASSSTGTGDEQYF
CDR3nt: TGTGCCAGCAGTTCAACCGGGACAGGGGACGAGCAGTACTTC
d_gene: TRBD1
abundance: .
v_gene: TRBV27
j_gene: TRBJ2-7

CDR3aa: CASSQDRIGSGNTIYF
CDR3nt: TGTGCCAGCAGCCAGGACAGAATTGGGTCTGGAAACACCATATATTTT
d_gene: .
abundance: .
v_gene: TRBV4-2
j_gene: TRBJ1-3

CDR3aa: CASSFLTGLPSQYF
CDR3nt: TGTGCCAGCAGTTTCCTAACGGGACTCCCTTCCCAGTACTTC
d_gene: .
abundance: .
v_gene: TRBV27
j_gene: TRBJ2-7

CDR3aa: CASSHGTEKYQETQYF
CDR3nt: TGTGCCAGCTCACATGGGACAGAAAAATACCAAGAGACCCAGTACTTC
d_gene: TRBD1
abundance: few
v_gene: TRBV18
j_gene: TRBJ2-5

CDR3aa: CASSLRDRVETQYF
CDR3nt: TGTGCCAGCAGCTTACGGGACAGGGTAGAGACCCAGTACTTC
d_gene: TRBD1
abundance: .
v_gene: TRBV7-8
j_gene: TRBJ2-5

CDR3aa: CASSSKQGPRTGELFF
CDR3nt: TGTGCCAGCAGCTCCAAACAGGGACCGAGAACCGGGGAGCTGTTTTTT
d_gene: .
abundance: .
v_gene: TRBV5-4
j_gene: TRBJ2-2

CDR3aa: CASSDPDRISPEAFF
CDR3nt: TGTGCCAGCAGTGATCCCGACAGGATTTCCCCTGAAGCTTTCTTT
d_gene: .
abundance: few
v_gene: TRBV2
j_gene: TRBJ1-1

CDR3aa: CASSVPLGDQETQYF
CDR3nt: TGTGCCAGCAGCGTACCACTAGGAGATCAAGAGACCCAGTACTTC
d_gene: .
abundance: .
v_gene: TRBV7-9
j_gene: TRBJ2-5

CDR3aa: CASTPRSQGTYEQYF
CDR3nt: TGTGCCAGTACGCCCCGGTCCCAGGGCACCTACGAGCAGTACTTC
d_gene: .
abundance: .
v_gene: TRBV19
j_gene: TRBJ2-7

CDR3aa: CASSLRGGQETQYF
CDR3nt: TGTGCCAGCAGCTTACGGGGGGGCCAAGAGACCCAGTACTTC
d_gene: TRBD2
abundance: .
v_gene: TRBV13
j_gene: TRBJ2-5

CDR3aa: CASAGSQGLAATNEQFF
CDR3nt: TGTGCCAGCGCCGGGTCTCAGGGACTAGCGGCTACCAATGAGCAGTTCTTC
d_gene: TRBD2
abundance: .
v_gene: TRBV9
j_gene: TRBJ2-1

CDR3aa: CASSQDPIGSGRSINEQYF
CDR3nt: TGTGCCAGCAGCCAAGATCCGATTGGTAGCGGACGTTCGATCAACGAGCAGTACTTC
d_gene: .
abundance: once
v_gene: TRBV4-2
j_gene: TRBJ2-7

CDR3aa: CASTGTKSETQYF
CDR3nt: TGTGCCAGCACCGGGACTAAATCAGAGACCCAGTACTTC
d_gene: TRBD2
abundance: few
v_gene: TRBV2
j_gene: TRBJ2-5

CDR3aa: CASSPTGYEQYF
CDR3nt: TGTGCCAGCAGCCCGACAGGGTACGAGCAGTACTTC
d_gene: TRBD1
abundance: .
v_gene: TRBV11-3
j_gene: TRBJ2-7

CDR3aa: CASSTLIPGKTYGYTF
CDR3nt: TGTGCCAGCTCAACCCTCATACCAGGAAAGACCTATGGCTACACCTTC
d_gene: .
abundance: .
v_gene: TRBV5-4
j_gene: TRBJ1-2

CDR3aa: CASSPSDSHSYSNQPQHF
CDR3nt: TGTGCCAGCTCACCCTCTGACAGTCACTCCTATAGCAATCAGCCCCAGCATTTT
d_gene: .
abundance: once
v_gene: TRBV18
j_gene: TRBJ1-5

CDR3aa: CASSPGHSLGTEAFF
CDR3nt: TGCGCCAGCAGCCCGGGACATAGTTTAGGCACTGAAGCTTTCTTT
d_gene: .
abundance: .
v_gene: TRBV5-1
j_gene: TRBJ1-1

CDR3aa: CASSISDYNEQFF
CDR3nt: TGTGCCAGCAGCATTAGCGATTACAATGAGCAGTTCTTC
d_gene: .
abundance: .
v_gene: TRBV5-4
j_gene: TRBJ2-1

CDR3aa: CASSLGTGIDTEAFF
CDR3nt: TGTGCCAGCAGTTTAGGGACAGGGATTGACACTGAAGCTTTCTTT
d_gene: TRBD1
abundance: .
v_gene: TRBV28
j_gene: TRBJ1-1

CDR3aa: CASSEGLAGSNEQFF
CDR3nt: TGTGCCAGCAGTGAAGGACTAGCGGGAAGCAATGAGCAGTTCTTC
d_gene: TRBD2
abundance: once
v_gene: TRBV6-1
j_gene: TRBJ2-1

CDR3aa: CASSSGSSYNEQFF
CDR3nt: TGTGCCAGCAGTAGCGGGAGCTCCTACAATGAGCAGTTCTTC
d_gene: TRBD2
abundance: .
v_gene: TRBV27
j_gene: TRBJ2-1

CDR3aa: CASSKRGTGELFF
CDR3nt: TGTGCCAGCAGTAAGCGGGGGACCGGGGAGCTGTTTTTT
d_gene: TRBD2
abundance: .
v_gene: TRBV28
j_gene: TRBJ2-2

CDR3aa: CASSSTGVSTGELFF
CDR3nt: TGTGCCAGCAGTTCGACAGGGGTAAGCACCGGGGAGCTGTTTTTT
d_gene: TRBD1
abundance: .
v_gene: TRBV9
j_gene: TRBJ2-2

CDR3aa: CASTRTSEETQYF
CDR3nt: TGCGCCAGCACCCGGACTAGCGAAGAGACCCAGTACTTC
d_gene: TRBD2
abundance: .
v_gene: TRBV5-1
j_gene: TRBJ2-5

CDR3aa: CASSQVASGTYEQYF
CDR3nt: TGCGCCAGCAGCCAAGTAGCTAGCGGAACCTACGAGCAGTACTTC
d_gene: TRBD2
abundance: .
v_gene: TRBV4-1
j_gene: TRBJ2-7

CDR3aa: CASSSLKPTGTGLYEQYF
CDR3nt: TGTGCCAGCAGCTCCCTAAAACCGACCGGGACAGGCCTTTACGAGCAGTACTTC
d_gene: TRBD1
abundance: once
v_gene: TRBV11-2
j_gene: TRBJ2-7

CDR3aa: CASSLETYEQFF
CDR3nt: TGTGCCAGCAGCTTAGAGACTTATGAGCAGTTCTTC
d_gene: .
abundance: .
v_gene: TRBV7-9
j_gene: TRBJ2-1

CDR3aa: CASSLGGPGSVGELFF
CDR3nt: TGTGCCAGCAGCTTAGGGGGGCCAGGGAGTGTCGGGGAGCTGTTTTTT
d_gene: .
abundance: .
v_gene: TRBV11-1
j_gene: TRBJ2-2

CDR3aa: CASSLGTGGLFSYEQYF
CDR3nt: TGTGCCAGCAGCTTAGGGACAGGGGGCCTATTCTCCTACGAGCAGTACTTC
d_gene: TRBD1
abundance: .
v_gene: TRBV11-2
j_gene: TRBJ2-7

CDR3aa: CASSLGPGQGFSGNTIYF
CDR3nt: TGTGCCAGCAGCTTGGGGCCGGGACAGGGGTTTTCTGGAAACACCATATATTTT
d_gene: TRBD1
abundance: .
v_gene: TRBV7-9
j_gene: TRBJ1-3

CDR3aa: CATGKWGNEQFF
CDR3nt: TGTGCCACCGGGAAGTGGGGCAATGAGCAGTTCTTC
d_gene: .
abundance: .
v_gene: TRBV6-5
j_gene: TRBJ2-1

CDR3aa: CATRSSYNSPLHF
CDR3nt: TGTGCCACCCGTAGCTCCTATAATTCACCCCTCCACTTT
d_gene: .
abundance: .
v_gene: TRBV28
j_gene: TRBJ1-6

CDR3aa: CASSETSGGYNEQFF
CDR3nt: TGTGCCAGCAGTGAGACTAGCGGGGGTTACAATGAGCAGTTCTTC
d_gene: TRBD2
abundance: .
v_gene: TRBV2
j_gene: TRBJ2-1

CDR3aa: CASSAGQGSSPLHF
CDR3nt: TGTGCCAGTAGTGCAGGACAGGGGAGTTCACCCCTCCACTTT
d_gene: TRBD1
abundance: .
v_gene: TRBV19
j_gene: TRBJ1-6

CDR3aa: CASSAQGASLTDTQYF
CDR3nt: TGCGCCAGCAGCGCACAGGGGGCTTCACTCACAGATACGCAGTATTTT
d_gene: TRBD1
abundance: .
v_gene: TRBV5-1
j_gene: TRBJ2-3

CDR3aa: CASSDRVYEQYF
CDR3nt: TGTGCCAGCAGTGATCGAGTCTACGAGCAGTACTTC
d_gene: .
abundance: .
v_gene: TRBV2
j_gene: TRBJ2-7

CDR3aa: CASSQGIAGGLSTGELFF
CDR3nt: TGCGCCAGCAGCCAGGGGATAGCGGGAGGCCTTAGCACCGGGGAGCTGTTTTTT
d_gene: TRBD2
abundance: .
v_gene: TRBV4-1
j_gene: TRBJ2-2

CDR3aa: CALGLANTGGLFF
CDR3nt: TGTGCCCTCGGACTAGCGAACACCGGGGGGCTGTTTTTT
d_gene: TRBD2
abundance: .
v_gene: TRBV10-3
j_gene: TRBJ2-2

CDR3aa: CASSEGRDGGADTQYF
CDR3nt: TGTGCCAGCAGTGAGGGTCGTGACGGGGGTGCCGATACGCAGTATTTT
d_gene: .
abundance: .
v_gene: TRBV6-1
j_gene: TRBJ2-3

CDR3aa: CASGLVDNEQFF
CDR3nt: TGTGCTAGTGGTTTGGTCGACAATGAGCAGTTCTTC
d_gene: .
abundance: .
v_gene: TRBV12-5
j_gene: TRBJ2-1

CDR3aa: CASSSPLWPGQETQYF
CDR3nt: TGTGCCAGCAGTTCCCCGCTATGGCCGGGGCAAGAGACCCAGTACTTC
d_gene: .
abundance: .
v_gene: TRBV6-5
j_gene: TRBJ2-5

CDR3aa: CASSWGQMIESGELFF
CDR3nt: TGTGCCAGCAGCTGGGGACAGATGATAGAATCCGGGGAGCTGTTTTTT
d_gene: TRBD1
abundance: .
v_gene: TRBV5-4
j_gene: TRBJ2-2

CDR3aa: CASSPGQINEKLFF
CDR3nt: TGTGCCAGCAGTCCGGGACAGATTAATGAAAAACTGTTTTTT
d_gene: TRBD1
abundance: once
v_gene: TRBV28
j_gene: TRBJ1-4

CDR3aa: CASSQEELAGGPRGGELFF
CDR3nt: TGCGCCAGCAGCCAAGAGGAACTAGCGGGAGGGCCGAGAGGCGGGGAGCTGTTTTTT
d_gene: TRBD2
abundance: .
v_gene: TRBV4-1
j_gene: TRBJ2-2

CDR3aa: CASSEGVLNTEAFF
CDR3nt: TGTGCCAGCAGTGAAGGAGTACTGAACACTGAAGCTTTCTTT
d_gene: .
abundance: .
v_gene: TRBV6-1
j_gene: TRBJ1-1

CDR3aa: CATSRGSRDTFYEQYF
CDR3nt: TGTGCCACCAGCAGAGGTAGCCGGGACACGTTCTACGAGCAGTACTTC
d_gene: .
abundance: .
v_gene: TRBV15
j_gene: TRBJ2-7

CDR3aa: CASTLEDRGGQPQHF
CDR3nt: TGTGCCAGTACGCTTGAGGACAGGGGGGGTCAGCCCCAGCATTTT
d_gene: TRBD1
abundance: .
v_gene: TRBV19
j_gene: TRBJ1-5